Presented here are 19 T cell receptor beta chains from one specimen sequenced in a study of early T cells in non-severe SARS-CoV-2 infection. TCRdb ran MiXCR on the 5' RACE reads and lists one entry per CDR3 protein. The data contain roughly 70,000 distinct CDR3 sequences, about 12% of them seen just once; the ten biggest clones take up about 5.2%. The sample comprised whole blood. The origin of the receptors is an adult who was a healthcare worker with PCR-confirmed SARS-CoV-2 infection or an uninfected control (not recorded which).

This clonotype was detected a few times. The genes are TRBV20-1 and TRBJ1-5, with 7 bases lining up with TRBD1. The CDR3 is 13 amino acids. Germline V gene sequence: CDR1 DFQATT, CDR2 SNEGSKA (reference sequence). V lost 3 bases, J lost 4 bases, and 3 bases stayed unmatched. The CDR3, as DNA: TGCAGTGCTAGTGCAGGGGGTAATCAGCCCCAGCATTTT. Its translation is CSASAGGNQPQHF.

This chain uses TRBV2 with TRBJ2-1; perhaps TRBD1 as D (6 bases). The length of the CDR3 is 13 residues. Trimming left V 6 bases short and J 7 bases short, with 13 bases between. The germline V gene has CDR1 SNHLY and CDR2 FYNNEI. The CDR3 spells CASSMGHPNEQFF. For the CDR3, the DNA is TGTGCCAGCAGCATGGGACACCCTAATGAGCAGTTCTTC.

The CDR3 here is CSAPRGGSGELFF. CDR3 sequence (DNA): TGCAGTGCTCCTCGAGGGGGGTCCGGGGAGCTGTTTTTT. This chain links TRBV20-1 with TRBJ2-2; D tentatively fits TRBD1 or TRBD2 (6 bases each). V lost 5 bases, J lost 6 bases, and 13 bases lay in between. The CDR3 extends over 13 amino acids. From germline, CDR1 is DFQATT and CDR2 SNEGSKA (reference sequence).

The chain joins TRBV9 to TRBJ2-3; no firm D call. The CDR3 loop spans 14 amino acids. Looked up from germline, CDR1 is SGDLS and CDR2 is YYNGEE. Trimming took 1 base from V and 0 from J, leaving 6 bases between them. The CDR3: CASSVQLSTDTQYF. For the CDR3, the DNA is TGTGCCAGCAGCGTACAGCTTAGCACAGATACGCAGTATTTT.

This clonotype was counted at least ten times. The chain combines TRBV5-1 with TRBJ2-3; D gene unclear. V was pared by 2 bases and J by 3 bases, with 10 bases between. Germline V gene sequence: CDR1 SGHRS, CDR2 YFSETQ. This CDR3 spans 14 amino acids. This CDR3 is CASSFPERTDTQYF. The CDR3 DNA is TGCGCCAGCAGCTTCCCGGAGAGGACAGATACGCAGTATTTT.

This clonotype was counted at least ten times. The gene calls are TRBV11-2 and TRBJ1-4; unclear D gene. Germline V CDR1 and CDR2: SGHAT, FQNNGV. The length of the CDR3 is 17 residues. V lost 1 base to trimming and J lost 5 bases, with 17 bases between them. CDR3 sequence reads: CASSLAQDRASNEKLFF. The CDR3 bases are TGTGCCAGCAGCTTAGCCCAGGACCGAGCATCCAATGAAAAACTGTTTTTT.

This clonotype was counted ten times or more. The J gene is TRBJ2-1, the V gene TRBV20-1; TRBD1 agrees at 7 bases. Trimming cost V 1 base and J 3 bases; bases outside gene matches: 6. The V gene's germline CDR1 is DFQATT and CDR2 SNEGSKA (reference sequence). The CDR3 has 15 residues. This CDR3 reads CSARGEGAIYNEQFF. The DNA for the CDR3 is TGCAGTGCTAGAGGTGAGGGGGCCATCTACAATGAGCAGTTCTTC.

This clonotype has just a few counts. The V gene is TRBV7-9, the J gene TRBJ2-7; weak D call: TRBD1 (6 bases). Germline V lookup: CDR1 SEHNR, CDR2 FQNEAQ (reference sequence). The CDR3 has 13 residues. Trimming left V 5 bases short and J 3 bases short, with 11 bases between. The CDR3 region is CASSVTGIYEQYF. The DNA for the CDR3 is TGTGCCAGCAGCGTAACAGGGATCTACGAGCAGTACTTC.

This clonotype was seen at least ten times. The V call is TRBV3-1, the J call TRBJ2-6; possibly TRBD1 for D (5 bases). The germline V gene encodes CDR1 LGHDT and CDR2 YNNKEL (reference sequence). V dropped 4 bases and J dropped 0 bases, with 10 bases sitting between them. The CDR3 covers 16 residues. CDR3 residues: CASSPRQSSGANVLTF. CDR3 nucleotides: TGTGCCAGCAGCCCTCGACAGAGCTCTGGGGCCAACGTCCTGACTTTC.

The rearrangement joins TRBV29-1 to TRBJ2-2, with D uncertain. Deletions cut 2 bases from V and 0 bases from J, with 10 bases between. This CDR3 region has 15 residues. Germline loops: CDR1 SQVTM, CDR2 ANQGSEA. This CDR3 is CSVESPEPNTGELFF. CDR3 nucleotides: TGCAGCGTTGAATCTCCTGAACCGAACACCGGGGAGCTGTTTTTT.

This clonotype appeared many times. The chain employs TRBV5-6 and TRBJ1-1, with D uncertain. The V gene lost 3 bases and the J gene lost 1 base, with 10 bases spanning the gap. This CDR3 region has 14 residues. Germline V lookup: CDR1 SGHDT, CDR2 YYEEEE. The CDR3 is CASSSPRENTEAFF. CDR3 nucleotides: TGTGCCAGCAGCTCTCCCCGGGAGAACACTGAAGCTTTCTTT.

This clonotype occurred many times. J is TRBJ2-7 and V is TRBV6-2 or TRBV6-3, with D perhaps matching TRBD2 (6 bases). V lost 6 bases and J 3 bases, leaving 9 bases between the germline ends. Germline V lookup: CDR1 MNHEY, CDR2 SVGEGT. The length of the CDR3 is 12 residues. The CDR3 sequence is CASSSTSYEQYF. The CDR3 nucleotides are TGTGCCAGCAGCTCGACTAGCTACGAGCAGTACTTC.

The chain couples TRBV29-1 to TRBJ2-7; no clear D gene. The ends were cut back, 1 base at V and 2 bases at J, with 9 bases in the middle. CDR3 size: 13 residues. The V gene's germline CDR1 is SQVTM and CDR2 ANQGSEA. The CDR3 loop is CSVEGTATYEQYF. CDR3 DNA: TGCAGCGTTGAAGGGACGGCTACCTACGAGCAGTACTTC.

The chain employs TRBV5-4 and TRBJ2-3, with unresolved D. CDR3 length: 15 residues. Germline V lookup: CDR1 SGHNT, CDR2 YYREEE (reference sequence). Trimming took 0 bases from V and 4 from J, leaving 12 bases between them. Written as DNA, the CDR3 is TGTGCCAGCAGCTTGGGCCGGCAAAACTCAGATACGCAGTATTTT. This sequence encodes CASSLGRQNSDTQYF.

This chain joins TRBV4-1 and TRBJ2-7; TRBD1 matches 7 bases. Germline V gene lookup returns CDR1 MGHRA and CDR2 YSYEKL. CDR3 length: 16 amino acids. The V and J ends lost 0 bases and 1 base, in that order; junction bases with no gene match: 6. CDR3 protein: CASSQDRGTESYEQYF. The CDR3 nucleotides are TGCGCCAGCAGCCAAGATCGTGGGACAGAGTCCTACGAGCAGTACTTC.

This clonotype was seen a handful of times. The chain employs TRBV7-3 and TRBJ2-6, with 7 nucleotides matching TRBD1. Germline CDR1 and CDR2: SGHTA and FQGTGA. Germline trimming cut 5 bases from V and 4 bases from J; bases unmatched to any gene: 5. There are 15 residues in the CDR3. CDR3 DNA sequence: TGTGCCAGCAGCCCACAGGGGACCGGGGCCAACGTCCTGACTTTC. Protein sequence: CASSPQGTGANVLTF.

This clonotype occurred many times. The chain employs TRBV7-9 and TRBJ1-4; tentatively, D is TRBD1 (6 bases). Trimming shortened V by 4 bases and J by 8 bases, and 17 bases separated the two germline ends. This CDR3 is built from 15 residues. Germline-derived CDR1 and CDR2 are SEHNR and FQNEAQ (reference sequence). The CDR3 loop is CASSSEQGVKEKLFF. As DNA, the CDR3 is TGTGCCAGCAGCTCGGAACAGGGTGTAAAGGAAAAACTGTTTTTT.

The rearrangement links TRBV6-1 to TRBJ2-2, with D uncertain. This CDR3 is 13 amino acids long. Germline V gene data show CDR1 as MNHNS and CDR2 as SASEGT. Trimming left V 6 bases short and J 6 bases short, with 11 bases between. In DNA form, the CDR3 reads TGTGCCAGCAGACCAGTCGGGTCCGGGGAGCTGTTTTTT. Translating gives CASRPVGSGELFF.

This clonotype was seen repeatedly, ten times or more. The chain links TRBV7-9 to TRBJ1-1; tentatively, D is TRBD1 (6 bases). The ends were cut back, 2 bases at V and 5 bases at J, with 12 bases in the middle. Germline CDR1 is SEHNR and CDR2 is FQNEAQ (reference sequence). The CDR3 spans 14 residues. The CDR3 protein is CASSLFQGRTEAFF. As DNA, the CDR3 is TGTGCCAGCAGCTTATTTCAGGGGAGGACTGAAGCTTTCTTT.